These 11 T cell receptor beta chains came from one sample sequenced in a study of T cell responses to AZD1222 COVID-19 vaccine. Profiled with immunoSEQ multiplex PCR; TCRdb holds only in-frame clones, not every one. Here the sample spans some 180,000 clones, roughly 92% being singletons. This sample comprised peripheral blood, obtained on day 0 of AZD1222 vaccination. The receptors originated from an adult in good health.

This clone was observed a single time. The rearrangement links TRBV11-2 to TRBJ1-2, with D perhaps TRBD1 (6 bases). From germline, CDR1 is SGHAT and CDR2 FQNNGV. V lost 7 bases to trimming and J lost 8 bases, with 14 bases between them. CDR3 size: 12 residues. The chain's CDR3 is CASKAGVGGYTF. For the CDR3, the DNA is TGTGCCAGCAAGGCAGGGGTAGGGGGCTACACCTTC.

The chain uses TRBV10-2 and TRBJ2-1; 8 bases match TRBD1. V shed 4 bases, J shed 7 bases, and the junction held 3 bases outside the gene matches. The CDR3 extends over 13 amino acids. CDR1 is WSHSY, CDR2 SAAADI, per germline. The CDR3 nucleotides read TGCGCCAGCAGTGTAAACAGGGGGAATGAGCAGTTCTTC. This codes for CASSVNRGNEQFF.

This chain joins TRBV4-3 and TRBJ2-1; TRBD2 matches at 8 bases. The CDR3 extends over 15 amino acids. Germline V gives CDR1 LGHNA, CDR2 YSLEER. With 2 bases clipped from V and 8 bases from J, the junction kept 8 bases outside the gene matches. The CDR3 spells CASSQTVGGADEQFF. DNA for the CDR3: TGCGCCAGCAGCCAAACCGTCGGGGGGGCTGATGAGCAGTTCTTC.

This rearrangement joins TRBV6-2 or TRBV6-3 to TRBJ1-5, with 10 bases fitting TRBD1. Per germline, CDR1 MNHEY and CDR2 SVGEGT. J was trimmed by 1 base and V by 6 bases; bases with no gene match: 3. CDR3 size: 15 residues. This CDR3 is CASSETGGSNQPQHF. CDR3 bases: TGTGCCAGCAGCGAGACAGGGGGCAGCAATCAGCCCCAGCATTTT.

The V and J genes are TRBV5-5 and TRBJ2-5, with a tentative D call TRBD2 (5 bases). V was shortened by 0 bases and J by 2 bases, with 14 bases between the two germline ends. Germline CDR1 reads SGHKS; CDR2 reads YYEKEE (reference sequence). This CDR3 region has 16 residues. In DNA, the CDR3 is TGTGCCAGCAGCTTGGCCGCGCGGGTGTGGCAAGAGACCCAGTACTTC. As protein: CASSLAARVWQETQYF.

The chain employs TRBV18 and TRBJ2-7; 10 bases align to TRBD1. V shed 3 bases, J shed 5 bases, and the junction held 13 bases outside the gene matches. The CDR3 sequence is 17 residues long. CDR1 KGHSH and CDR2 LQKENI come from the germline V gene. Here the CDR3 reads CASSPTPGGQGPHEQYF. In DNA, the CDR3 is TGTGCCAGCTCACCTACCCCCGGGGGACAGGGGCCCCACGAGCAGTACTTC.

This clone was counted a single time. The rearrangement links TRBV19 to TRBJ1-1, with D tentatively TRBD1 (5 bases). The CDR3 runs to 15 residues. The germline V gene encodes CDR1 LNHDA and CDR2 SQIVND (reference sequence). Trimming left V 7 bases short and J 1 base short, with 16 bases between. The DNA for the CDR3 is TGTGCCAGTAACGTGCTGGGGGTGGGGAACACTGAAGCTTTCTTT. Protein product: CASNVLGVGNTEAFF.

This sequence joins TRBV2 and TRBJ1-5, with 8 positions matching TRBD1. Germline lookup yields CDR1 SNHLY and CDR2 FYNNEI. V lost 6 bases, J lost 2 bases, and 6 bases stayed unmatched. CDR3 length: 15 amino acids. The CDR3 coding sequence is TGTGCCAGCAGACTCGGACAGGGAGGCAATCAGCCCCAGCATTTT. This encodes CASRLGQGGNQPQHF.

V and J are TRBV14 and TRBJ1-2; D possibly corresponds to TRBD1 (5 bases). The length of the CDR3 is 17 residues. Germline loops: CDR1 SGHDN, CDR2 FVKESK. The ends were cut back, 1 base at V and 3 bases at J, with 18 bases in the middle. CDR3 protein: CASSQGIGTAGHYGYTF. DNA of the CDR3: TGTGCCAGCAGCCAAGGAATTGGAACGGCGGGGCACTATGGCTACACCTTC.

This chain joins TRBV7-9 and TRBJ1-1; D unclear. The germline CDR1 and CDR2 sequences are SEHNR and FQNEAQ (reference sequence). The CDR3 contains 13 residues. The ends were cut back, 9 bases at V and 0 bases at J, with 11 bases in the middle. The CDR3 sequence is CASDRGMNTEAFF. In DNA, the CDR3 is TGTGCCAGTGATAGAGGAATGAACACTGAAGCTTTCTTT.

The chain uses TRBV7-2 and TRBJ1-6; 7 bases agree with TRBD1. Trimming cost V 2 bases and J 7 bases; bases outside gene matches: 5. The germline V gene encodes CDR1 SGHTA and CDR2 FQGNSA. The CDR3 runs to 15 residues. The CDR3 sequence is CASSLIRGRNSPLHF. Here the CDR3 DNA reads TGTGCCAGCAGCTTAATCAGGGGGAGAAATTCACCCCTCCACTTT.